This entry lists 24 T cell receptor beta chains sequenced from one sample in a study of cytomegalovirus exposure and HLA in healthy donors. PCR employed 60 Vbeta and 13 Jbeta primers. Clones were sequenced by immunoSEQ multiplex PCR, and TCRdb holds only the in-frame ones, with some missing. This sample yields 200,000 or so clones, of which 85% to 90% are seen a single time; about 1.2% belongs to the top ten. The sample was PBMCs. The source of these receptors is a human donor in good health.

The V and J genes are TRBV4-1 and TRBJ2-7, with 8 bases identical to TRBD1. J lost 3 bases, V lost 0 bases, and 7 bases had no gene match. Germline V gene sequence: CDR1 MGHRA, CDR2 YSYEKL. The CDR3 sequence is 16 residues long. Here the CDR3 DNA reads TGCGCCAGCAGCCAAGACGGGACAGGACCCCTCTACGAGCAGTACTTC. It translates to CASSQDGTGPLYEQYF.

The chain is built from TRBV7-9 and TRBJ2-7, with TRBD1 matching 8 bases. CDR1 and CDR2 from the germline V gene are SEHNR and FQNEAQ (reference sequence). The CDR3 extends over 18 amino acids. V gave up 2 bases and J gave up 2 bases; unmatched junction bases: 14. The CDR3 reads CASSLRGGSGQATYEQYF. The CDR3 DNA reads as TGTGCCAGCAGCTTACGAGGTGGATCGGGACAGGCAACCTACGAGCAGTACTTC.

The chain recombines TRBV30 with TRBJ1-5; D is undetermined. The V end was cut by 0 bases, the J end by 1 base, with 10 bases between. CDR3 length: 15 residues. Germline-derived CDR1 and CDR2 are GTSNPN and SVGIG (reference sequence). CDR3: CAWSVRGASNQPQHF. CDR3 nucleotide sequence: TGTGCCTGGAGTGTACGGGGAGCAAGCAATCAGCCCCAGCATTTT.

CDR3 in amino acids: CASSLGTGGREAFF. The CDR3, as DNA: TGTGCCAGCAGCTTAGGGACAGGGGGCCGGGAAGCTTTCTTT. The V call is TRBV7-9, the J call TRBJ1-1, with TRBD1 matching over 11 bases. J was trimmed by 8 bases and V by 1 base; bases with no gene match: 3. This CDR3 comprises 14 residues. Germline loops: CDR1 SEHNR, CDR2 FQNEAQ (reference sequence).

J is TRBJ2-7 and V is TRBV2; tentatively, D is TRBD2 (5 bases). This CDR3 has 15 amino acids. V lost 7 bases and J lost 0, with 16 bases in between. Per germline, CDR1 SNHLY and CDR2 FYNNEI. The CDR3 region has the DNA TGTGCCAGCAAGTTGGAGCGGCAAAGCTCCTACGAGCAGTACTTC. It specifies CASKLERQSSYEQYF.

This clone has a single count. This chain links TRBV25-1 with TRBJ2-5; tentatively, D is TRBD2 (7 bases). V was pared by 6 bases and J by 5 bases, with 16 bases between. Germline CDR1 reads MGHDK; CDR2 reads SYGVNS. The CDR3 is made up of 14 amino acids. The CDR3 loop reads CASRKWGGAETQYF. The CDR3 DNA follows: TGTGCCAGCAGAAAGTGGGGGGGCGCTGAGACCCAGTACTTC.

In this sample, this clone turned up a few times. This chain joins TRBV10-3 and TRBJ1-5; no reliable D call. The CDR3 has 17 residues. CDR1 and CDR2 (germline): ENHRY, SYGVKD. The germline V and J ends were trimmed by 0 bases and 4 bases, with 16 bases remaining between them. CDR3 coding DNA: TGTGCCATCAGTGAGTCGAATACGGGAACGGCTAATCAGCCCCAGCATTTT. Translating gives CAISESNTGTANQPQHF.

The chain is built from TRBV5-4 and TRBJ1-2; D might be TRBD1 (5 bases). The V and J ends lost 4 bases and 12 bases respectively, with 16 bases between them. The CDR3 runs to 12 residues. The germline V gene has CDR1 SGHNT and CDR2 YYREEE (reference sequence). The CDR3 loop reads CASSGTQGYHTF. CDR3 DNA sequence: TGTGCCAGCAGCGGAACTCAGGGTTATCACACCTTC.

V is TRBV4-2 and J is TRBJ2-7; 11 nucleotides line up with TRBD2. The germline gives CDR1 LGHNA, CDR2 YNFKEQ. The trim removed 7 bases at V and 4 bases at J, leaving 12 bases unmatched. The CDR3 length is 16 residues. Here the CDR3 DNA reads TGTGCCAGCACCCCCGGGACTAGCGGAAACCCTTACGAGCAGTACTTC. As protein: CASTPGTSGNPYEQYF.

The chain employs TRBV10-3 and TRBJ2-7, with 9 bases fitting TRBD1. The CDR3 extends over 13 amino acids. The V gene's germline CDR1 is ENHRY and CDR2 SYGVKD. Unmatched junction bases numbered 3, after V lost 3 bases and J lost 6 bases. The CDR3 protein is CAISEGQGSEQYF. CDR3 bases: TGTGCCATCAGTGAAGGACAGGGGAGCGAGCAGTACTTC.

V usage is TRBV5-3 and J usage is TRBJ2-2; 11 positions agree with TRBD1. TRBV5-3 is recorded as an ORF, its role being uncertain. This CDR3 spans 17 amino acids. The junction had 8 bases not matched to a gene; V was cut back by 4 bases and J by 3 bases. The CDR3 nucleotides are TGTGCCAGAAGCGGGGGACAGGGGGTTAAGGACACCGGGGAGCTGTTTTTT. This translates into CARSGGQGVKDTGELFF.

The sample holds a few counts of this clone. V and J are TRBV4-3 and TRBJ2-7; 12 nucleotides line up with TRBD1. Germline lookup yields CDR1 LGHNA and CDR2 YSLEER. The J segment lost 3 bases and the V segment lost 4 bases, leaving 4 bases of the junction unmatched. The CDR3 is 15 residues long. CDR3 sequence: CASSPGTGGLYEQYF. The CDR3 DNA reads TGCGCCAGCAGCCCCGGGACAGGGGGCCTCTACGAGCAGTACTTC.

The genes are TRBV4-1 and TRBJ2-7, with TRBD2 matching over 7 bases. Germline CDR1 reads MGHRA; CDR2 reads YSYEKL. CDR3 length: 15 residues. Trimming removed 1 base from V and 2 bases from J; junction bases left unmatched: 5. CDR3 region: CASSQVLAVTYEQYF. In DNA, the CDR3 is TGCGCCAGCAGCCAAGTTCTAGCGGTTACCTACGAGCAGTACTTC.

The chain recombines TRBV19 with TRBJ1-5; the D is unclear. CDR1 and CDR2 (germline): LNHDA, SQIVND (reference sequence). CDR3 length: 12 amino acids. The ends were cut back, 6 bases at V and 4 bases at J, with 7 bases in the middle. CDR3 residues: CASRAGNQPQHF. CDR3 DNA sequence: TGTGCCAGTAGGGCAGGAAATCAGCCCCAGCATTTT.

The chain is built from TRBV27 and TRBJ2-1; 12 nucleotides agree with TRBD2. CDR1 MNHEY and CDR2 SMNVEV come from the germline V gene (reference sequence). The CDR3 covers 16 residues. Unmatched junction bases numbered 9, after V lost 4 bases and J lost 8 bases. The DNA for the CDR3 is TGTGCCAGCAGTTCTGGGCTAGCGGGAGGGCCCCATGAGCAGTTCTTC. Translation: CASSSGLAGGPHEQFF.

CDR3 amino acids: CASSTQLSRKETQYF. The DNA for the CDR3 is TGTGCCAGCAGCACCCAACTCTCTAGGAAAGAGACCCAGTACTTC. The genes are TRBV2 and TRBJ2-5; D unresolved. The V gene's germline CDR1 is SNHLY and CDR2 FYNNEI. Trimming removed 6 bases from V and 3 bases from J, with 17 bases in between. CDR3 length: 15 residues.

This chain links TRBV7-9 with TRBJ2-7; no definite D call. This CDR3 has 14 residues. V was clipped by 1 base and J by 2 bases, with 9 bases between them. The germline CDR1 and CDR2 sequences are SEHNR and FQNEAQ (reference sequence). The CDR3 DNA sequence: TGTGCCAGCAGCTTAGTACTGGAGCCCTACGAGCAGTACTTC. Translation gives CASSLVLEPYEQYF.

V usage is TRBV15 and J usage is TRBJ1-1, with D hard to call. Trimming pared 5 bases from V and 0 bases from J, leaving 10 bases between. The CDR3 is 14 residues long. CDR1 and CDR2 (germline): LNHNV, YYDKDF (reference sequence). CDR3 in amino acids: CATSALAMNTEAFF. CDR3 sequence (DNA): TGTGCCACCAGCGCGCTTGCCATGAACACTGAAGCTTTCTTT.

The V gene is TRBV4-3, the J gene TRBJ2-7; 7 bases line up with TRBD2. The germline V gene has CDR1 LGHNA and CDR2 YSLEER. The junction had 7 bases not matched to a gene; V was cut back by 1 base and J by 4 bases. The CDR3 length is 15 residues. The CDR3 protein is CASSQGPLAAYEQYF. CDR3 bases: TGCGCCAGCAGCCAAGGACCCCTAGCGGCTTACGAGCAGTACTTC.

The J gene is TRBJ1-1, the V gene TRBV14; no reliable D call. CDR3 length: 16 amino acids. Trimming shortened V by 2 bases and J by 3 bases, and 16 bases separated the two germline ends. Germline V gene data show CDR1 as SGHDN and CDR2 as FVKESK. Written as DNA, the CDR3 is TGTGCCAGCAGCCAAATTGGGTCAGGTCTCTACACTGAAGCTTTCTTT. It encodes CASSQIGSGLYTEAFF.

CDR3 loop: CASSLAGTSGRVDTQYF. Here the CDR3 DNA reads TGTGCCAGCAGCTTAGCCGGGACTAGCGGGAGGGTAGATACGCAGTATTTT. This chain joins TRBV7-9 and TRBJ2-3; 16 nucleotides match TRBD2. The junction had 2 bases not matched to a gene; V was cut back by 0 bases and J by 5 bases. CDR1 and CDR2 (germline): SEHNR, FQNEAQ (reference sequence). This CDR3 comprises 17 residues.

This clone was recorded only once. The V call is TRBV20-1, the J call TRBJ1-2, with a tentative D call TRBD1 (5 bases). The V gene lost 6 bases and the J gene lost 8 bases, with 13 bases spanning the gap. The CDR3 totals 11 residues. The germline gives CDR1 DFQATT, CDR2 SNEGSKA (reference sequence). CDR3 sequence: CSASRARGYTF. CDR3 sequence (DNA): TGCAGTGCCTCCAGGGCGCGCGGCTACACCTTC.

The rearrangement links TRBV20-1 to TRBJ2-7; D remains unclear. The CDR3 sequence is 11 residues long. The V and J ends lost 6 bases and 6 bases respectively, with 12 bases between them. Germline lookup yields CDR1 DFQATT and CDR2 SNEGSKA (reference sequence). CDR3 sequence reads: CSATTPLEQYF. The CDR3 region has the DNA TGCAGTGCCACTACTCCCCTCGAGCAGTACTTC.

This clone occurred a few times. This rearrangement joins TRBV28 to TRBJ2-7; D might be TRBD1 (5 bases). The CDR3 totals 16 residues. Germline V gene lookup returns CDR1 MDHEN and CDR2 SYDVKM. The V end was cut by 4 bases, the J end by 4 bases, with 20 bases between. CDR3 loop: CASSSPALQVGYEQYF. In DNA, the CDR3 is TGTGCCAGCAGTTCCCCGGCCCTACAGGTAGGGTACGAGCAGTACTTC.